These 18 T cell receptor beta chains share one sample of origin, sequenced in a study of cytomegalovirus exposure and HLA in healthy donors. Some clones are missing from TCRdb's copy, which holds only in-frame ones; the method was immunoSEQ multiplex PCR. The sample includes about 84,000 clones, more than 75% of them seen just once. What was sequenced was PBMCs. Receptors originate from a man under 40 in good health and CMV-seronegative.

The rearrangement uses TRBV6-6 and TRBJ1-6, with D tentatively TRBD1 (5 bases). V was cut by 4 bases and J by 5 bases, with 9 bases left in between. CDR1 MNHNY and CDR2 SVGAGI come from the germline V gene (reference sequence). CDR3 length: 14 amino acids. The CDR3 DNA reads TGTGCCAGCAGTTCCCAGGGAAATAATTCACCCCTCCACTTT. It yields the protein CASSSQGNNSPLHF.

The chain links TRBV9 to TRBJ2-7; 11 bases are shared with TRBD1. This CDR3 has 16 amino acids. V gave up 4 bases and J gave up 6 bases; unmatched junction bases: 12. Germline V gene lookup returns CDR1 SGDLS and CDR2 YYNGEE. CDR3 nucleotide sequence: TGTGCCAGCAGCCCTACCGGGACAGGGGGTTATTCCGAGCAGTACTTC. Its translation is CASSPTGTGGYSEQYF.

This clone showed up just once. The rearrangement links TRBV18 to TRBJ2-3; 8 bases line up with TRBD1. Losses at the gene ends were 6 bases for V and 4 bases for J; bases not matched to a gene: 6. The CDR3 contains 14 residues. Per the germline V gene, CDR1 is KGHSH and CDR2 is LQKENI. CDR3 loop: CASSRTGGSDTQYF. The DNA of the CDR3 is TGTGCCAGCTCCCGCACAGGGGGATCAGATACGCAGTATTTT.

The chain uses TRBV19 and TRBJ1-1; D is perhaps TRBD1 (6 bases). The length of the CDR3 is 15 residues. V was pared by 7 bases and J by 0 bases, with 15 bases between. Germline loops: CDR1 LNHDA, CDR2 SQIVND (reference sequence). CDR3 amino acids: CASTWGTQVNTEAFF. The CDR3 coding sequence is TGTGCCAGTACCTGGGGGACACAGGTGAACACTGAAGCTTTCTTT.

This chain links TRBV9 with TRBJ2-2, with TRBD2 identical over 12 bases. Per the germline V gene, CDR1 is SGDLS and CDR2 is YYNGEE. CDR3 length: 16 amino acids. Germline trimming cut 6 bases from V and 6 bases from J; bases unmatched to any gene: 9. The CDR3 bases are TGTGCCAGCACTAAGAGAGGGACTAGCGGGTCCGGGGAGCTGTTTTTT. It encodes CASTKRGTSGSGELFF.

The rearrangement joins TRBV27 to TRBJ2-1; possible D gene TRBD1, 5 bases. Germline CDR1 and CDR2: MNHEY and SMNVEV (reference sequence). The CDR3 runs 11 residues. V was clipped by 5 bases and J by 10 bases, with 9 bases between them. The CDR3 reads CASSQGREQFF. For the CDR3, the DNA is TGTGCCAGCAGTCAGGGTCGGGAGCAGTTCTTC.

The rearrangement joins TRBV28 to TRBJ1-5; 10 bases map to TRBD1. The V segment lost 6 bases and the J segment 6 bases; nucleotides outside the gene matches: 11. Germline V gene sequence: CDR1 MDHEN, CDR2 SYDVKM. This CDR3 is built from 16 residues. In DNA, the CDR3 is TGTGCCAGCAGCCCTAGCTACGGGACAGGGGTTCAGCCCCAGCATTTT. The encoded protein is CASSPSYGTGVQPQHF.

This clone was found once. The J gene is TRBJ2-2, the V gene TRBV28, with 8 bases that match TRBD2. Looked up from germline, CDR1 is MDHEN and CDR2 is SYDVKM. The CDR3 loop spans 19 amino acids. Trimming took 4 bases from V and 3 from J; bases not matched to a gene: 16. CDR3 protein: CASSYSFASGSRDTGELFF. The CDR3, as DNA: TGTGCCAGCAGTTACAGTTTCGCTAGCGGGTCCAGAGACACCGGGGAGCTGTTTTTT.

The gene calls are TRBV18 and TRBJ2-5, with TRBD2 as a possible D gene (5 bases). CDR1 and CDR2 (germline): KGHSH, LQKENI. Trimming left V 6 bases short and J 0 bases short, with 17 bases between. The CDR3 has 16 residues. The CDR3 nucleotides are TGTGCCAGCTCTTCCGAGGGAGCGGAGAACCAAGAGACCCAGTACTTC. Residues: CASSSEGAENQETQYF.

This chain links TRBV27 with TRBJ2-2, with TRBD2 matching 9 bases. CDR1 and CDR2 (germline): MNHEY, SMNVEV (reference sequence). This CDR3 is built from 15 residues. With 7 bases clipped from V and 6 bases from J, the junction kept 9 bases outside the gene matches. The CDR3 sequence is CASTLGLAGPGELFF. CDR3 nucleotide sequence: TGTGCCAGCACCCTGGGTCTAGCGGGGCCCGGGGAGCTGTTTTTT.

This clone was seen just once. The J gene is TRBJ1-5, the V gene TRBV6-1; the match to TRBD1 covers 7 bases. Germline V gene sequence: CDR1 MNHNS, CDR2 SASEGT. J lost 2 bases, V lost 4 bases, and 5 bases had no gene match. This CDR3 spans 15 amino acids. CDR3 in DNA: TGTGCCAGCAGTGGAAAAACAGGGGGCAATCAGCCCCAGCATTTT. Translated, it gives CASSGKTGGNQPQHF.

The chain has TRBV5-1 and TRBJ2-5; perhaps TRBD1 as D (5 bases). V shed 0 bases and J shed 1 base, with 7 bases lying between them. The CDR3 totals 14 residues. Germline CDR1 SGHRS, CDR2 YFSETQ. The DNA of the CDR3 is TGCGCCAGCAGCTTGGGACAGATCCAAGAGACCCAGTACTTC. This gives the protein CASSLGQIQETQYF.

This clone was found once. The V and J genes are TRBV9 and TRBJ2-1; D possibly corresponds to TRBD1 (5 bases). V gave up 2 bases and J gave up 3 bases, with 15 bases separating them. The CDR3 runs to 16 residues. The germline V gene encodes CDR1 SGDLS and CDR2 YYNGEE. The chain's CDR3 is CASSVGGALGYNEQFF. As DNA, the CDR3 is TGTGCCAGCAGCGTTGGTGGGGCCCTGGGCTACAATGAGCAGTTCTTC. Full variable domain (rest looked up from reference TRBV9 and TRBJ2-1): DSGVTQTPKHLITATGQRVTLRCSPRSGDLSVYWYQQSLDQGLQFLIQYYNGEERAKGNILERFSAQQFPDLHSELNLSSLELGDSALYFCASSVGGALGYNEQFFGPGTRLTVL.

The rearrangement joins TRBV27 to TRBJ2-5, with TRBD1 matching over 7 bases. Germline V CDR1 and CDR2: MNHEY, SMNVEV (reference sequence). The CDR3 runs 13 residues. J was trimmed by 3 bases and V by 6 bases; bases with no gene match: 4. The DNA for the CDR3 is TGTGCCAGCAGGGGACAGAGCAAAGAGACCCAGTACTTC. Translating it yields CASRGQSKETQYF.

The V gene is TRBV27, the J gene TRBJ2-1; weak D call: TRBD2 (6 bases). The CDR3 consists of 17 residues. Germline loops: CDR1 MNHEY, CDR2 SMNVEV (reference sequence). V gave up 5 bases and J gave up 9 bases, with 26 bases separating them. The CDR3: CASSPSLWSGEGGEQFF. CDR3 DNA sequence: TGTGCCAGCAGTCCGTCGTTATGGTCGGGAGAAGGTGGTGAGCAGTTCTTC.

V gene TRBV6-1 combines with J gene TRBJ2-7, with 10 bases matching TRBD1. The germline CDR1 and CDR2 sequences are MNHNS and SASEGT. This CDR3 is built from 15 residues. The J segment lost 5 bases and the V segment lost 4 bases, leaving 8 bases of the junction unmatched. CDR3 nucleotides: TGTGCCAGCAGTGTCTTGGGGACAGGGGTCAACGAGCAGTACTTC. Translating it yields CASSVLGTGVNEQYF.

The rearrangement uses TRBV9 and TRBJ1-2; D is perhaps TRBD1 (5 bases). Germline V gene sequence: CDR1 SGDLS, CDR2 YYNGEE. V lost 0 bases and J 4 bases, leaving 10 bases between the germline ends. There are 14 residues in the CDR3. CDR3 in DNA: TGTGCCAGCAGCGTAGCGGGGGTTGGCTATGGCTACACCTTC. Translating gives CASSVAGVGYGYTF. Together with reference TRBV9 and TRBJ1-2, the CDR3 gives the full variable domain: DSGVTQTPKHLITATGQRVTLRCSPRSGDLSVYWYQQSLDQGLQFLIQYYNGEERAKGNILERFSAQQFPDLHSELNLSSLELGDSALYFCASSVAGVGYGYTFGSGTRLTVV.

V usage is TRBV7-9 and J usage is TRBJ2-2; a weak D match, TRBD1 (5 bases). V was clipped by 1 base and J by 5 bases, with 5 bases between them. The CDR3 is 13 residues long. Germline V gives CDR1 SEHNR, CDR2 FQNEAQ (reference sequence). The CDR3 sequence: CASSLGQTGELFF. The CDR3 DNA sequence: TGTGCCAGCAGCTTAGGACAGACCGGGGAGCTGTTTTTT.